These 19 T cell receptor beta chains came from one sample sequenced in a study of shared clonotypes between healthy human individuals. The assay was immunoSEQ multiplex PCR, and TCRdb's table has in-frame clones only and misses some. Of about 1.5 million clones in the sample, 95% to 99% were seen once. The sample was naive CD4+ T cells sorted from blood. Stated subset: CD45RA+ positively selected. The receptor set was obtained from a man in his thirties or forties in good health.

The rearrangement links TRBV7-6 to TRBJ2-1, with 9 bases identical to TRBD2. Germline assignment: CDR1 SGHVS and CDR2 FNYEAQ. The CDR3 is 13 residues long. V dropped 1 base and J dropped 8; count of bases not matched to a gene: 0. Here the CDR3 reads CASSLGTSDEQFF. The CDR3 coding sequence is TGTGCCAGCAGCTTAGGGACTAGCGATGAGCAGTTCTTC.

The rearrangement joins TRBV10-1 to TRBJ1-2, with 10 bases fitting TRBD1. The germline CDR1 and CDR2 sequences are WNHNN and SYGVQD (reference sequence). The V segment lost 8 bases and the J segment 7 bases; nucleotides outside the gene matches: 13. The CDR3 has 15 amino acids. CDR3 region: CASARRQGAQPGYTF. CDR3 nucleotide sequence: TGCGCCAGCGCGCGTCGACAGGGGGCTCAGCCTGGCTACACCTTC.

J is TRBJ2-5 and V is TRBV18; 9 bases match TRBD1. CDR1 and CDR2 (germline): KGHSH, LQKENI. The length of the CDR3 is 15 residues. Trimming at V came to 2 bases and at J to 0 bases, leaving 1 base not matched to a gene. CDR3 sequence (DNA): TGTGCCAGCTCACCAGGGACAGGGAACCAAGAGACCCAGTACTTC. The encoded protein is CASSPGTGNQETQYF.

This clone has just one count. This specimen includes other DNA sequences encoding the same CDR3. V is TRBV5-1 and J is TRBJ2-7, with a weak D call TRBD2 (6 bases). The germline V and J ends were trimmed by 2 bases and 1 base, with 7 bases remaining between them. Germline CDR1 reads SGHRS; CDR2 reads YFSETQ. The CDR3 sequence is 13 residues long. The CDR3 DNA sequence: TGCGCCAGCAGCTTCGGAGGGTCCTACGAGCAGTACTTC. This gives the protein CASSFGGSYEQYF.

The chain uses TRBV27 and TRBJ2-3; no clear D gene. Germline-derived CDR1 and CDR2 are MNHEY and SMNVEV (reference sequence). V was pared by 4 bases and J by 6 bases, with 11 bases between. CDR3 length: 13 residues. CDR3 nucleotides: TGTGCCAGCAGTTCGCGAATATGGGATACGCAGTATTTT. Amino acid sequence: CASSSRIWDTQYF.

V gene TRBV6-5 combines with J gene TRBJ2-7; the match to TRBD2 covers 9 bases. This CDR3 has 14 amino acids. Germline values: CDR1 MNHEY, CDR2 SVGAGI. Unmatched junction bases numbered 11, after V lost 7 bases and J lost 7 bases. The CDR3 protein is CASNSAGGLGEQYF. The CDR3 bases are TGTGCCAGCAATTCAGCGGGGGGACTGGGGGAGCAGTACTTC.

J is TRBJ2-5 and V is TRBV7-9; either TRBD1 or TRBD2 may supply D (5 bases each). The V end was cut by 6 bases, the J end by 9 bases, with 32 bases between. This CDR3 is 18 amino acids long. CDR1 is SEHNR and CDR2 is FQNEAQ in the germline V gene (reference sequence). CDR3 coding DNA: TGTGCCAGCAGTTATCTTCTTTTCGGGGCCACCATATTCTGGGCCCAGTACTTC. Its translation is CASSYLLFGATIFWAQYF.

A word on this clone: This sample includes further DNA sequences coding for the same CDR3. This sequence joins TRBV5-1 and TRBJ2-2; TRBD2 agrees at 8 bases. In germline, CDR1 is SGHRS, CDR2 YFSETQ. This CDR3 contains 14 residues. V trimming: 5 bases; J trimming: 1 base; junction bases outside the gene matches: 1. CDR3 sequence (DNA): TGCGCCAGCAGTCTAGCGGGGAACACCGGGGAGCTGTTTTTT. It codes for CASSLAGNTGELFF. Full variable domain (rest looked up from reference TRBV5-1 and TRBJ2-2): KAGVTQTPRYLIKTRGQQVTLSCSPISGHRSVSWYQQTPGQGLQFLFEYFSETQRNKGNFPGRFSGRQFSNSRSEMNVSTLELGDSALYLCASSLAGNTGELFFGEGSRLTVL.

This chain joins TRBV30 and TRBJ2-1, with TRBD2 matching over 10 bases. Trimming at V came to 3 bases and at J to 9 bases, leaving 5 bases not matched to a gene. CDR1 is GTSNPN, CDR2 SVGIG, per germline (reference sequence). There are 13 residues in the CDR3. CDR3 protein: CAWSVGLAVEQFF. DNA for the CDR3: TGTGCCTGGAGCGTCGGACTAGCGGTTGAGCAGTTCTTC.

The chain recombines TRBV29-1 with TRBJ2-7; 8 bases agree with TRBD1. This CDR3 has 15 amino acids. Germline CDR1 is SQVTM and CDR2 is ANQGSEA. With 7 bases clipped from V and 0 bases from J, the junction kept 11 bases outside the gene matches. CDR3 sequence reads: CSAVPDRGRSYEQYF. In nucleotides, the CDR3 is TGCAGCGCGGTACCCGACAGGGGCCGCTCCTACGAGCAGTACTTC.

The chain is built from TRBV9 and TRBJ2-4; TRBD2 agrees at 11 bases. The CDR3 is 18 amino acids. V shed 3 bases, J shed 0 bases, and the junction held 8 bases outside the gene matches. The germline gives CDR1 SGDLS, CDR2 YYNGEE. Here the CDR3 reads CASSEGTSGPGAKNIQYF. The CDR3 DNA follows: TGTGCCAGCAGCGAGGGGACTAGCGGCCCTGGAGCCAAAAACATTCAGTACTTC.

Turning to this clone: Other DNA sequences in this sample translate to the same CDR3. The chain carries TRBV7-9 and TRBJ1-1; TRBD1 is a possible D gene (5 bases). Trimming removed 4 bases from V and 1 base from J, with 7 bases in between. The CDR3 runs 13 residues. CDR1 is SEHNR and CDR2 is FQNEAQ in the germline V gene (reference sequence). The CDR3 nucleotides read TGTGCCAGCAGCTCCCAGGGGAACACTGAAGCTTTCTTT. Protein: CASSSQGNTEAFF.

This chain connects TRBV18 to TRBJ2-1, with TRBD2 identical over 9 bases. Germline CDR1 and CDR2: KGHSH and LQKENI. V lost 3 bases, J lost 9 bases, and 9 bases stayed unmatched. The CDR3 runs 15 residues. DNA for the CDR3: TGTGCCAGCTCACCGGCCGGACTAGCGACTGGTGAGCAGTTCTTC. It yields the protein CASSPAGLATGEQFF.

The chain recombines TRBV5-8 with TRBJ1-5; D is ambiguous. The CDR3 is 13 amino acids. Trimming removed 3 bases from V and 5 bases from J, with 9 bases in between. Germline V gives CDR1 SGHTS, CDR2 YDEGEE. The CDR3 nucleotides are TGTGCCAGCAGCTATTACCGGGATCAGCCCCAGCATTTT. Translating it yields CASSYYRDQPQHF.

The chain recombines TRBV5-1 with TRBJ2-1; TRBD2 matches 14 bases. Trimming cost V 4 bases and J 15 bases; bases outside gene matches: 9. The CDR3 totals 14 residues. CDR1 and CDR2 from the germline V gene are SGHRS and YFSETQ. The CDR3 spells CASSLGTSGRRVFF. Here the CDR3 DNA reads TGCGCCAGCAGCCTAGGGACTAGCGGGAGACGGGTGTTCTTC.

The chain employs TRBV27 and TRBJ2-7; TRBD2 aligns across 8 bases. The CDR3 extends over 16 amino acids. V shed 2 bases and J 4 bases; nucleotides not matched to a gene: 10. Per germline, CDR1 MNHEY and CDR2 SMNVEV (reference sequence). CDR3 loop: CASSLTSAGVWYEQYF. CDR3 in DNA: TGTGCCAGCAGTTTAACATCAGCGGGAGTTTGGTACGAGCAGTACTTC.

The chain carries TRBV19 and TRBJ2-2, with TRBD1 identical over 8 bases. Germline V lookup: CDR1 LNHDA, CDR2 SQIVND (reference sequence). V lost 0 bases, J lost 1 base, and 1 base stayed unmatched. The CDR3 has 16 residues. DNA for the CDR3: TGTGCCAGTAGTATAGAGGGGACAGGGAACACCGGGGAGCTGTTTTTT. This gives the protein CASSIEGTGNTGELFF.

The chain carries TRBV7-3 and TRBJ1-2; weak D call: TRBD1 (6 bases). V lost 5 bases and J lost 7, with 23 bases in between. The germline V gene encodes CDR1 SGHTA and CDR2 FQGTGA. The CDR3 length is 16 residues. In nucleotides, the CDR3 is TGTGCCAGCAGCCCCATGGGGGGGCGAGGCGTGGTTGGCTACACCTTC. This sequence encodes CASSPMGGRGVVGYTF. The full variable domain, completed using reference TRBV7-3 and TRBJ1-2, is GAGVSQTPSNKVTEKGKYVELRCDPISGHTALYWYRQSLGQGPEFLIYFQGTGAADDSGLPNDRFFAVRPEGSVSTLKIQRTERGDSAVYLCASSPMGGRGVVGYTFGSGTRLTVV.

V usage is TRBV19 and J usage is TRBJ2-7, with 9 bases lining up with TRBD1. The germline V gene encodes CDR1 LNHDA and CDR2 SQIVND (reference sequence). The junction had 3 bases not matched to a gene; V was cut back by 3 bases and J by 0 bases. CDR3 length: 15 amino acids. Here the CDR3 reads CASSIGTGSSYEQYF. The CDR3 DNA follows: TGTGCCAGTAGTATCGGGACAGGGAGCTCCTACGAGCAGTACTTC.